What follows are 27 T cell receptor beta chains derived from one specimen sequenced in a study of blood T cell repertoires in COVID-19. Sequencing was performed with immunoSEQ multiplex PCR; in TCRdb, only in-frame clones are kept and a portion is missing. This table has approximately 230,000 clones, more than 75% appearing once. Material: PBMCs or T cells enriched from blood (not recorded which). These receptors were taken from a man aged 40-50 years who had recovered from COVID-19.

This chain uses TRBV3-1 (or the pseudogene TRBV3-2) with TRBJ1-2; D unresolved. The V gene lost 0 bases and the J gene lost 7 bases, with 18 bases spanning the gap. This CDR3 spans 16 amino acids. CDR1 and CDR2 from the germline V gene are LGHDT and YNNKEL (reference sequence). CDR3 DNA: TGTGCCAGCAGCCAAGATCTTGAAGGCTGGGCGAGTGGCTACACCTTC. Translated: CASSQDLEGWASGYTF.

CDR3 in DNA: TGTGCCAGCAGTCAGGACAGTTTAAATCAGCCCCAGCATTTT. It encodes CASSQDSLNQPQHF. The rearrangement links TRBV3-1 (or the pseudogene TRBV3-2) to TRBJ1-5; the D gene is possibly TRBD1 (6 bases). Between the trimmed V and J ends, which lost 6 bases and 4 bases, there was a span of 13 bases. There are 14 residues in the CDR3. Germline loops: CDR1 LGHDT, CDR2 YNNKEL (reference sequence).

CDR3 region: CATSSELVGANVLTF. Written as DNA, the CDR3 is TGTGCCACCAGCAGTGAATTAGTCGGGGCCAACGTCCTGACTTTC. The J gene is TRBJ2-6, the V gene TRBV15; no clear D. CDR1 is LNHNV, CDR2 YYDKDF, per germline (reference sequence). The CDR3 has 15 amino acids. The V and J ends lost 3 bases and 4 bases respectively, with 10 bases between them.

This chain connects TRBV19 to TRBJ2-7; the match to TRBD2 covers 9 bases. V lost 5 bases to trimming and J lost 4 bases; unmatched junction nucleotides: 6. The length of the CDR3 is 14 residues. Germline CDR1 is LNHDA and CDR2 is SQIVND (reference sequence). The CDR3 protein is CASSASGGRYEQYF. The CDR3 DNA is TGTGCCAGTAGTGCAAGCGGGGGGAGGTACGAGCAGTACTTC.

The CDR3 loop reads CATLRDRLNTEAFF. CDR3 coding DNA: TGTGCCACCCTTAGGGACAGACTGAACACTGAAGCTTTCTTT. V and J are TRBV21-1 and TRBJ1-1; TRBD1, the table's D call, lacks a check against the DNA. TRBV21-1 is designated a pseudogene. The CDR3 is made up of 14 amino acids.

V gene TRBV16 combines with J gene TRBJ2-1; D may be TRBD1 (5 bases). Germline V CDR1 and CDR2: KGHSY, FQNENV. The CDR3 totals 14 residues. The V end was cut by 0 bases, the J end by 6 bases, with 9 bases between. CDR3 bases: TGTGCCAGCAGCCAATCGGGGCAGGTCAATGAGCAGTTCTTC. It translates to CASSQSGQVNEQFF.

V gene TRBV2 combines with J gene TRBJ1-6; tentatively, D is TRBD1 (6 bases). Trimming cost V 0 bases and J 14 bases, with 14 bases left between them. Germline V CDR1 and CDR2: SNHLY, FYNNEI. This CDR3 region has 14 residues. The DNA of the CDR3 is TGTGCCAGCAGTGAAGCGACAACAGGGTCAGCCCTCCACTTT. Its translation: CASSEATTGSALHF.

The chain links TRBV27 to TRBJ2-1; 11 positions agree with TRBD2. The length of the CDR3 is 13 residues. Germline trimming cut 7 bases from V and 7 bases from J; bases unmatched to any gene: 3. Germline V gene lookup returns CDR1 MNHEY and CDR2 SMNVEV (reference sequence). CDR3 DNA: TGTGCCAGCACAGCTAGCGGGAGGAATGAGCAGTTCTTC. Amino acids: CASTASGRNEQFF.

The chain employs TRBV4-1 and TRBJ2-1; 10 bases map to TRBD2. The CDR3 loop spans 16 amino acids. V lost 8 bases to trimming and J lost 8 bases; unmatched junction nucleotides: 15. Germline V CDR1 and CDR2: MGHRA, YSYEKL. DNA for the CDR3: TGCGCCAGCGCCGCCGAGAGGCTAGCGGGAGAATATGAGCAGTTCTTC. It specifies CASAAERLAGEYEQFF.

The CDR3 protein is CASSPGQGGTEAFF. CDR3 sequence (DNA): TGTGCCAGCAGCCCGGGACAGGGTGGGACTGAAGCTTTCTTT. The chain carries TRBV5-4 and TRBJ1-1, with 9 nucleotides matching TRBD1. This CDR3 contains 14 residues. From germline, CDR1 is SGHNT and CDR2 YYREEE (reference sequence). The V gene end was trimmed by 4 bases and the J gene end by 5 bases; junction bases not matched to a gene: 6.

J is TRBJ1-2 and V is TRBV19; the D gene is possibly TRBD1 (6 bases). The CDR3 consists of 15 residues. CDR1 is LNHDA, CDR2 SQIVND, per germline (reference sequence). V lost 0 bases to trimming and J lost 8 bases, with 16 bases between them. The CDR3 loop is CASSIDRTARRGYTF. CDR3 bases: TGTGCCAGTAGTATAGACCGGACAGCAAGGCGGGGCTACACCTTC.

This clone was detected only once. The rearrangement joins TRBV7-2 to TRBJ1-1; 11 bases line up with TRBD1. The trim removed 3 bases at V and 4 bases at J, leaving 1 base unmatched. The CDR3 is 14 residues long. Germline V lookup: CDR1 SGHTA, CDR2 FQGNSA. The CDR3 DNA reads TGTGCCAGCAGCTTCGGGACAGGGGGCACTGAAGCTTTCTTT. This codes for CASSFGTGGTEAFF.

The V call is TRBV21-1, the J call TRBJ1-2; the table's D call, TRBD1, was not checked against the DNA. TRBV21-1 is termed a pseudogene. CDR3 length: 18 amino acids. The CDR3 protein is CASSKFVQPSQANYGYTF. For the CDR3, the DNA is TGTGCCAGCAGCAAATTTGTACAGCCCTCGCAAGCTAACTATGGCTACACCTTC.

This rearrangement joins TRBV21-1 to TRBJ1-2; whether TRBD1, the table's D call, matches the DNA was not checked. TRBV21-1 represents a pseudogene. The CDR3 runs 18 residues. The DNA for the CDR3 is TGTGCCAGTCCTACTGCGGGCAGGGGGCGCCGATTGGGACTTGGCTACACCTTC. It encodes CASPTAGRGRRLGLGYTF.

The chain employs TRBV6-5 and TRBJ1-4; 7 bases map to TRBD1. J was trimmed by 7 bases and V by 5 bases; bases with no gene match: 10. Germline V gene lookup returns CDR1 MNHEY and CDR2 SVGAGI. The CDR3 is 15 residues long. The CDR3 is CASSRQGVMGEKLFF. The CDR3, as DNA: TGTGCCAGCAGTCGACAGGGAGTAATGGGTGAAAAACTGTTTTTT.

This clone showed up many times. This chain joins TRBV7-2 and TRBJ2-7, with 12 nucleotides matching TRBD2. This CDR3 spans 14 amino acids. Germline V gene lookup returns CDR1 SGHTA and CDR2 FQGNSA. The V segment lost 7 bases and the J segment 2 bases; nucleotides outside the gene matches: 3. The CDR3 nucleotides read TGTGCCAGCAACCCTAGCGGGGGGGCCTACGAGCAGTACTTC. Amino acids: CASNPSGGAYEQYF.

The chain is built from TRBV18 and TRBJ1-1, with a possible D match to TRBD1 (6 bases). This CDR3 is built from 15 residues. Trimming removed 2 bases at V and 7 bases at J, with 17 bases between. Germline V lookup: CDR1 KGHSH, CDR2 LQKENI. CDR3 DNA sequence: TGTGCCAGCTCACCATTACCGTCAGGGGCGGTTGAAGCTTTCTTT. It is translated as CASSPLPSGAVEAFF. Using reference TRBV18 and TRBJ1-1 for the parts outside the CDR3, the full variable domain is NAGVMQNPRHLVRRRGQEARLRCSPMKGHSHVYWYRQLPEEGLKFMVYLQKENIIDESGMPKERFSAEFPKEGPSILRIQQVVRGDSAAYFCASSPLPSGAVEAFFGQGTRLTVV.

This CDR3 is CASQGFYSNQPQHF. Here the CDR3 DNA reads TGTGCCAGTCAGGGTTTTTATAGCAATCAGCCCCAGCATTTT. The rearrangement uses TRBV19 and TRBJ1-5; D possibly corresponds to TRBD1 (5 bases). V dropped 8 bases and J dropped 0 bases, with 11 bases sitting between them. From germline, CDR1 is LNHDA and CDR2 SQIVND (reference sequence). This CDR3 comprises 14 residues.

A few counts support this clone. The rearrangement joins TRBV5-1 to TRBJ1-6; D not resolved. The CDR3 totals 15 residues. V lost 0 bases, J lost 7 bases, and 11 bases lay in between. Germline values: CDR1 SGHRS, CDR2 YFSETQ. The CDR3 region has the DNA TGCGCCAGCAGCTTGGCCGGTCCCCCGAATTCACCCCTCCACTTT. This translates into CASSLAGPPNSPLHF.

The V call is TRBV5-4, the J call TRBJ1-2; TRBD1 is a possible D gene (6 bases). Per germline, CDR1 SGHNT and CDR2 YYREEE (reference sequence). Deletions cut 3 bases from V and 6 bases from J, with 12 bases between. The CDR3 consists of 13 residues. CDR3 loop: CASSSQQGNGYTF. Here the CDR3 DNA reads TGTGCCAGCAGCTCTCAACAGGGTAATGGCTACACCTTC.

The J gene is TRBJ1-4, the V gene TRBV19; 9 bases agree with TRBD1. V lost 5 bases to trimming and J lost 7 bases; unmatched junction nucleotides: 14. CDR3 size: 17 residues. Germline values: CDR1 LNHDA, CDR2 SQIVND (reference sequence). The DNA for the CDR3 is TGTGCCAGTAGTCCCCCCGGGACAGGGATAGGTGGTGAAAAACTGTTTTTT. It codes for CASSPPGTGIGGEKLFF.

This sequence joins TRBV13 and TRBJ1-4; unclear D gene. Germline V lookup: CDR1 PRHDT, CDR2 FYEKMQ (reference sequence). V was cut by 0 bases and J by 10 bases, with 12 bases left in between. The CDR3 runs 14 residues. The CDR3: CASSLGSWGAKLFF. CDR3 nucleotides: TGTGCCAGCAGCTTAGGTTCGTGGGGAGCAAAACTGTTTTTT.

The chain joins TRBV4-3 to TRBJ2-1; D unresolved. Germline CDR1 LGHNA, CDR2 YSLEER. This CDR3 is 14 amino acids long. Trimming removed 0 bases from V and 0 bases from J, with 3 bases in between. Written as DNA, the CDR3 is TGCGCCAGCAGCCAAGAAGCCTCCTACAATGAGCAGTTCTTC. This encodes CASSQEASYNEQFF.

Worth noting for this clone: The junction departs from germline at one end; a sequencing error may be responsible. The chain carries TRBV4-1 and TRBJ1-1; TRBD1 aligns across 7 bases. The CDR3 is 14 residues long. The germline V gene encodes CDR1 MGHRA and CDR2 YSYEKL. The CDR3 sequence is CASSPQTGNSEAFF. CDR3 nucleotide sequence: TGCGCCAGCAGCCCTCAGACAGGGAACAGTGAAGCTTTCTTT.

J is TRBJ2-3 and V is TRBV19; D is unclear. Per the germline V gene, CDR1 is LNHDA and CDR2 is SQIVND (reference sequence). The CDR3 consists of 15 residues. Trimming removed 6 bases from V and 5 bases from J, with 18 bases in between. DNA for the CDR3: TGTGCCAGTAGCCCCTCGAATTCGCGTGGAGATACGCAGTATTTT. It specifies CASSPSNSRGDTQYF.

The genes are TRBV18 and TRBJ1-3; D gene uncertain. Per germline, CDR1 KGHSH and CDR2 LQKENI. The CDR3 covers 12 residues. Deletions cut 8 bases from V and 0 bases from J, with 5 bases between. The CDR3 reads CASEGSGNTIYF. DNA for the CDR3: TGTGCCAGCGAGGGCTCTGGAAACACCATATATTTT.

In this sample, this clone turned up once. This chain links TRBV5-5 with TRBJ1-4; D remains ambiguous. The V end lost 2 bases, the J end lost 6 bases, and 20 bases lay between the germline ends. The germline CDR1 and CDR2 sequences are SGHKS and YYEKEE (reference sequence). The CDR3 has 17 residues. CDR3: CASSFPSVRGLDEKLFF. The CDR3, as DNA: TGTGCCAGCAGCTTCCCGAGCGTGCGCGGGCTGGATGAAAAACTGTTTTTT.